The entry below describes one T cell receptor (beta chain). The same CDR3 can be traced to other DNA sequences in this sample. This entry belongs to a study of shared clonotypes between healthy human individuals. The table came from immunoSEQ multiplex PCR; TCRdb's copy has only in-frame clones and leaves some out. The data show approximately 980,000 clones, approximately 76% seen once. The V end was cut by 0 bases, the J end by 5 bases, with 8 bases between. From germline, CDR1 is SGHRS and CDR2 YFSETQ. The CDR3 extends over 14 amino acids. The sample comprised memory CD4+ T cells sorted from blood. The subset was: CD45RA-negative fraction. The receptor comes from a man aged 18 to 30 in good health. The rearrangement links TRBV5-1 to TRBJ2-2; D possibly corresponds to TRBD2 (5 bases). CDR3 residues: CASSLATRTGELFF. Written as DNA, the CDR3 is TGCGCCAGCAGCTTGGCTACTAGGACCGGGGAGCTGTTTTTT.